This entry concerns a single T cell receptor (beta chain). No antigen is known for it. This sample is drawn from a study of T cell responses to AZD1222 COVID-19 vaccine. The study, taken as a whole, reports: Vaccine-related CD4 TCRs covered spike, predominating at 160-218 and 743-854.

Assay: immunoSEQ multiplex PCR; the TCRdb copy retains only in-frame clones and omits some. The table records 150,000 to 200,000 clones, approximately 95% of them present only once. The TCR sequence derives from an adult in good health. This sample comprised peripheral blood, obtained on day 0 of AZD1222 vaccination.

The CDR3 region has the DNA TGTGCCAGCAGTCGGGATTCCACATATGGCTACACCTTC. This gives the protein CASSRDSTYGYTF. This chain uses TRBV7-8 with TRBJ1-2; no clear D. V was clipped by 6 bases and J by 5 bases, with 13 bases between them. Germline CDR1 reads SGHVS; CDR2 reads FQNEAQ. The CDR3 is made up of 13 amino acids.